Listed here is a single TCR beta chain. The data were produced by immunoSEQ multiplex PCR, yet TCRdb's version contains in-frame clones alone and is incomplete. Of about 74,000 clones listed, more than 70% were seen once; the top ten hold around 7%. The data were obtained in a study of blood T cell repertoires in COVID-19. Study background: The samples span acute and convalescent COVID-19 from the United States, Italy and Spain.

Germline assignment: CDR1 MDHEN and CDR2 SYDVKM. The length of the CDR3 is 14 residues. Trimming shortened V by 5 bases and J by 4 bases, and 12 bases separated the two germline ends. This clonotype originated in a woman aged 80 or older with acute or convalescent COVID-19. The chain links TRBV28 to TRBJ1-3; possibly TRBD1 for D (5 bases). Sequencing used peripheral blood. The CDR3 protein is CASSQIREGNTIYF. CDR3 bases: TGTGCCAGCAGTCAGATCAGGGAAGGAAACACCATATATTTT.